Below are 27 T cell receptor beta chains sequenced from a single sample in a study of blood T cell repertoires in COVID-19. Clones were sequenced by immunoSEQ multiplex PCR, and TCRdb holds only the in-frame ones, with some missing. The data hold 200,000 to 300,000 clones, with around nine tenths observed a single time. The material sequenced was peripheral blood. The origin of the receptors is a man in his thirties or forties with active or convalescent COVID-19.

CDR3 sequence (DNA): TGTGCCAGCAGCTTAGATCCAATCACAGATACGCAGTATTTT. Amino acids: CASSLDPITDTQYF. This chain joins TRBV11-2 and TRBJ2-3; no definite D call. The CDR3 totals 14 residues. The germline V gene has CDR1 SGHAT and CDR2 FQNNGV. The V gene lost 0 bases and the J gene lost 2 bases, with 6 bases spanning the gap. The full variable domain, completed using reference TRBV11-2 and TRBJ2-3, is EAGVAQSPRYKIIEKRQSVAFWCNPISGHATLYWYQQILGQGPKLLIQFQNNGVVDDSQLPKDRFSAERLKGVDSTLKIQPAKLEDSAVYLCASSLDPITDTQYFGPGTRLTVL.

This chain links TRBV5-4 with TRBJ2-7; no reliable D call. With 4 bases removed from V and 2 bases from J, the gap between germline ends came to 7 bases. There are 12 residues in the CDR3. Germline lookup yields CDR1 SGHNT and CDR2 YYREEE (reference sequence). The CDR3 DNA reads as TGTGCCAGCAGCATCTACGCCTACGAGCAGTACTTC. This codes for CASSIYAYEQYF.

The chain links TRBV6-6 to TRBJ1-2, with D possibly matching TRBD1 (5 bases). Germline-derived CDR1 and CDR2 are MNHNY and SVGAGI (reference sequence). The CDR3 loop spans 15 amino acids. Trimming cost V 5 bases and J 1 base, with 14 bases left between them. CDR3 sequence: CASSRPGELNYGYTF. The CDR3 nucleotides read TGTGCCAGCAGTCGTCCGGGGGAACTTAACTATGGCTACACCTTC.

V gene TRBV30 combines with J gene TRBJ2-3; a weak D match, TRBD2 (5 bases). With 0 bases removed from V and 1 base from J, the gap between germline ends came to 14 bases. The CDR3 runs 16 residues. Germline CDR1 and CDR2: GTSNPN and SVGIG (reference sequence). In DNA form, the CDR3 reads TGTGCCTGGAGTGTGGCGGGCGGTTGGGGCACAGATACGCAGTATTTT. Translation gives CAWSVAGGWGTDTQYF.

The V and J genes are TRBV10-3 and TRBJ1-1, with 10 bases matching TRBD1. Germline loops: CDR1 ENHRY, CDR2 SYGVKD. The V segment lost 10 bases and the J segment 7 bases; nucleotides outside the gene matches: 18. CDR3 length: 16 residues. The CDR3 DNA follows: TGTGCCACCCGCGTTCCGACAGGGGGCTTCTATGGTGAAGCTTTCTTT. Translation gives CATRVPTGGFYGEAFF.

This clone was detected a few times. The CDR3 loop is CATDRNGEAFF. DNA for the CDR3: TGCGCCACCGACAGGAACGGTGAAGCTTTCTTT. The V gene is TRBV10-1, the J gene TRBJ1-1, with a possible D match to TRBD1 (6 bases). The CDR3 has 11 residues. Germline loops: CDR1 WNHNN, CDR2 SYGVQD (reference sequence). V was trimmed by 10 bases and J by 7 bases, leaving 13 bases between them.

The V gene is TRBV7-6, the J gene TRBJ1-2; TRBD1 agrees at 7 bases. CDR3 length: 15 residues. In germline, CDR1 is SGHVS, CDR2 FNYEAQ. V was clipped by 5 bases and J by 2 bases; unmatched bases: 8. The CDR3 reads CASSQGAGGNYGYTF. The CDR3 DNA sequence: TGTGCCAGCAGCCAAGGAGCAGGGGGGAACTATGGCTACACCTTC.

V and J are TRBV9 and TRBJ1-1, with TRBD1 matching over 7 bases. V dropped 3 bases and J dropped 0; count of bases not matched to a gene: 5. Germline V gene data show CDR1 as SGDLS and CDR2 as YYNGEE. The CDR3 is 15 amino acids. The CDR3 reads CASSAGQLMNTEAFF. In DNA form, the CDR3 reads TGTGCCAGCAGCGCGGGACAGTTAATGAACACTGAAGCTTTCTTT.

V is TRBV7-8 and J is TRBJ2-3, with D possibly being TRBD2 (6 bases). The germline V gene encodes CDR1 SGHVS and CDR2 FQNEAQ. V shed 2 bases and J shed 4 bases, with 10 bases lying between them. This CDR3 comprises 14 residues. The CDR3 region is CASSLQRGSDTQYF. CDR3 in DNA: TGTGCCAGCAGCTTACAACGGGGGTCAGATACGCAGTATTTT.

The chain links TRBV10-3 to TRBJ2-7; the match to TRBD1 covers 8 bases. CDR3 size: 13 residues. The germline CDR1 and CDR2 sequences are ENHRY and SYGVKD. Trimming at V came to 6 bases and at J to 5 bases, leaving 6 bases not matched to a gene. The CDR3 bases are TGTGCCATCAGGGACAGGGAGGCTGACGAGCAGTACTTC. Translating it yields CAIRDREADEQYF.

This clone appeared once. The V call is TRBV10-3, the J call TRBJ1-1; TRBD1 matches 7 bases. The CDR3 is 15 residues long. V lost 3 bases and J lost 7; bases outside the gene matches: 11. CDR1 is ENHRY and CDR2 is SYGVKD in the germline V gene. The CDR3 spells CAISDGPDRAFEAFF. The CDR3 region has the DNA TGTGCCATCAGTGATGGCCCTGACAGGGCGTTTGAAGCTTTCTTT.

The J gene is TRBJ1-2, the V gene TRBV6-5; perhaps TRBD1 as D (5 bases). The CDR3 is made up of 13 amino acids. Trimming cost V 11 bases and J 4 bases, with 17 bases left between them. Germline V gene lookup returns CDR1 MNHEY and CDR2 SVGAGI. CDR3 protein: CASAEGVSYGYTF. For the CDR3, the DNA is TGTGCCTCCGCCGAAGGGGTAAGCTATGGCTACACCTTC.

This clone was picked up one time. The V and J genes are TRBV13 and TRBJ1-3; 7 positions match TRBD1. The trim removed 4 bases at V and 4 bases at J, leaving 16 bases unmatched. Germline CDR1 PRHDT, CDR2 FYEKMQ (reference sequence). The CDR3 runs to 18 residues. CDR3 loop: CASSSPYRYRGWGNTIYF. CDR3 nucleotides: TGTGCCAGCAGCTCGCCGTACCGGTACAGGGGCTGGGGAAACACCATATATTTT.

The chain has TRBV21-1 and TRBJ1-3; the table names TRBD1, a call not compared with the DNA. TRBV21-1 is labeled a pseudogene. The CDR3 length is 15 residues. CDR3 amino acids: CASDMAVRSGNTIYF. Here the CDR3 DNA reads TGTGCCAGCGATATGGCAGTCCGCTCTGGAAACACCATATATTTT.

This clone was found once. The rearrangement links TRBV9 to TRBJ2-1; D uncertain. This CDR3 is 14 amino acids long. Deletions cut 3 bases from V and 6 bases from J, with 13 bases between. Germline loops: CDR1 SGDLS, CDR2 YYNGEE. CDR3 amino acids: CASSEWYSPNEQFF. CDR3 coding DNA: TGTGCCAGCAGCGAGTGGTACAGTCCCAATGAGCAGTTCTTC. Complete variable domain (other parts from reference TRBV9 and TRBJ2-1): DSGVTQTPKHLITATGQRVTLRCSPRSGDLSVYWYQQSLDQGLQFLIQYYNGEERAKGNILERFSAQQFPDLHSELNLSSLELGDSALYFCASSEWYSPNEQFFGPGTRLTVL.

J is TRBJ2-1 and V is TRBV14; 11 bases are a match to TRBD2. The CDR3 sequence is 20 residues long. V shed 0 bases, J shed 7 bases, and the junction held 17 bases outside the gene matches. Per germline, CDR1 SGHDN and CDR2 FVKESK. CDR3 sequence: CASSQEASQAGTSGANEQFF. CDR3 sequence (DNA): TGTGCCAGCAGCCAAGAAGCCTCTCAAGCCGGGACTAGCGGCGCGAATGAGCAGTTCTTC. Full variable domain (remainder filled in from reference TRBV14 and TRBJ2-1): EAGVTQFPSHSVIEKGQTVTLRCDPISGHDNLYWYRRVMGKEIKFLLHFVKESKQDESGMPNNRFLAERTGGTYSTLKVQPAELEDSGVYFCASSQEASQAGTSGANEQFFGPGTRLTVL.

The V gene is TRBV12-5, the J gene TRBJ2-1; the match to TRBD2 covers 13 bases. The V and J ends lost 5 bases and 15 bases, in that order; junction bases with no gene match: 19. Germline V CDR1 and CDR2: LGHNT, FRNRAP. The CDR3 extends over 17 amino acids. The CDR3 protein is CASGPFGTDLTSGGGFF. In nucleotides, the CDR3 is TGTGCTAGTGGTCCGTTCGGGACAGACCTAACTAGCGGGGGGGGGTTCTTC.

This rearrangement joins TRBV7-2 to TRBJ2-1; 14 bases fit TRBD2. The ends lost 5 bases at V and 9 bases at J; junction bases unmatched: 6. Germline V lookup: CDR1 SGHTA, CDR2 FQGNSA. The CDR3 consists of 15 residues. This chain's CDR3 is CASSTRLAGGSEQFF. CDR3 sequence (DNA): TGTGCCAGCAGCACCCGACTAGCGGGGGGGTCTGAGCAGTTCTTC.

The V and J genes are TRBV7-8 and TRBJ1-5; maybe TRBD1 (6 bases). CDR3 length: 16 amino acids. V lost 7 bases to trimming and J lost 7 bases, with 23 bases between them. Germline V gene data show CDR1 as SGHVS and CDR2 as FQNEAQ. CDR3 in amino acids: CASMLGGQAARQPQHF. CDR3 coding DNA: TGTGCCAGCATGTTGGGGGGGCAGGCCGCAAGGCAGCCCCAGCATTTT. The full variable domain, rest sourced from reference TRBV7-8 and TRBJ1-5, is GAGVSQSPRYKVAKRGQDVALRCDPISGHVSLFWYQQALGQGPEFLTYFQNEAQLDKSGLPSDRFFAERPEGSVSTLKIQRTQQEDSAVYLCASMLGGQAARQPQHFGDGTRLSIL.

This clone was recorded only once. The rearrangement links TRBV7-2 to TRBJ2-3; TRBD2 is a possible D gene (6 bases). Germline CDR1 reads SGHTA; CDR2 reads FQGNSA. The CDR3 consists of 17 residues. V was cut by 5 bases and J by 2 bases, with 20 bases left in between. Here the CDR3 reads CASSPTFLAGPTDTQYF. The CDR3 DNA reads TGTGCCAGCAGCCCAACCTTTCTCGCGGGACCCACAGATACGCAGTATTTT.

This clone was observed once. The V gene is TRBV11-2, the J gene TRBJ1-5, with 7 bases identical to TRBD1. V was pared by 4 bases and J by 0 bases, with 3 bases of the junction left unmatched. This CDR3 comprises 15 residues. Germline V gene sequence: CDR1 SGHAT, CDR2 FQNNGV. The CDR3 sequence: CASSWGQNSNQPQHF. CDR3 bases: TGTGCCAGCAGCTGGGGACAGAATAGCAATCAGCCCCAGCATTTT.

CDR3 in DNA: TGTGCCAGCAGCTTAGGGGGGGGCAGGAGTCAGCCCCAGCATTTT. Its translation is CASSLGGGRSQPQHF. V and J are TRBV7-2 and TRBJ1-5; D is possibly TRBD1 (6 bases). Germline V gene data show CDR1 as SGHTA and CDR2 as FQGNSA. Trimming took off 1 base at V and 6 bases at J, with 13 bases between the two ends. The CDR3 has 15 amino acids.

This clone was observed a handful of times. The V gene is TRBV13, the J gene TRBJ1-3, with a possible D match to TRBD1 (5 bases). The CDR3 runs to 15 residues. The V gene lost 3 bases and the J gene lost 0 bases, with 9 bases spanning the gap. The germline V gene encodes CDR1 PRHDT and CDR2 FYEKMQ (reference sequence). The chain's CDR3 is CASSLGGSSGNTIYF. The CDR3 nucleotides are TGTGCCAGCAGCTTGGGGGGATCCTCTGGAAACACCATATATTTT.

This clone was recorded many times. J is TRBJ1-2 and V is TRBV19; D gene unclear. Trimming shortened V by 4 bases and J by 5 bases, and 17 bases separated the two germline ends. This CDR3 spans 15 amino acids. Germline CDR1 and CDR2: LNHDA and SQIVND (reference sequence). Here the CDR3 DNA reads TGTGCCAGTAGTACTGGAAGCGAGGATAGATATGGCTACACCTTC. It encodes CASSTGSEDRYGYTF.

The chain couples TRBV11-2 to TRBJ2-7; 7 bases are a match to TRBD2. J lost 5 bases, V lost 5 bases, and 15 bases had no gene match. Germline V gives CDR1 SGHAT, CDR2 FQNNGV. This CDR3 region has 16 residues. The CDR3 region is CASSGGSDSGEDEQYF. For the CDR3, the DNA is TGTGCCAGCAGCGGTGGGAGTGACAGCGGGGAGGACGAGCAGTACTTC.

The rearrangement uses TRBV7-2 and TRBJ1-6; D not certain. Trimming removed 6 bases from V and 7 bases from J, with 16 bases in between. Germline CDR1 SGHTA, CDR2 FQGNSA. This CDR3 comprises 15 residues. The chain's CDR3 is CASSVSGAKNSPLHF. The DNA for the CDR3 is TGTGCCAGCAGTGTGTCGGGTGCTAAAAATTCACCCCTCCACTTT.

The chain combines TRBV7-9 with TRBJ1-4; maybe TRBD1 (5 bases). Trimming removed 4 bases from V and 8 bases from J, with 17 bases in between. The germline CDR1 and CDR2 sequences are SEHNR and FQNEAQ (reference sequence). The CDR3 has 15 residues. The CDR3 bases are TGTGCCAGCAGCTCCACAGGAGGGGTTGGGGAAAAACTGTTTTTT. It translates to CASSSTGGVGEKLFF. Variable domain in full (rest from reference TRBV7-9 and TRBJ1-4): DTGVSQNPRHKITKRGQNVTFRCDPISEHNRLYWYRQTLGQGPEFLTYFQNEAQLEKSRLLSDRFSAERPKGSFSTLEIQRTEQGDSAMYLCASSSTGGVGEKLFFGSGTQLSVL.